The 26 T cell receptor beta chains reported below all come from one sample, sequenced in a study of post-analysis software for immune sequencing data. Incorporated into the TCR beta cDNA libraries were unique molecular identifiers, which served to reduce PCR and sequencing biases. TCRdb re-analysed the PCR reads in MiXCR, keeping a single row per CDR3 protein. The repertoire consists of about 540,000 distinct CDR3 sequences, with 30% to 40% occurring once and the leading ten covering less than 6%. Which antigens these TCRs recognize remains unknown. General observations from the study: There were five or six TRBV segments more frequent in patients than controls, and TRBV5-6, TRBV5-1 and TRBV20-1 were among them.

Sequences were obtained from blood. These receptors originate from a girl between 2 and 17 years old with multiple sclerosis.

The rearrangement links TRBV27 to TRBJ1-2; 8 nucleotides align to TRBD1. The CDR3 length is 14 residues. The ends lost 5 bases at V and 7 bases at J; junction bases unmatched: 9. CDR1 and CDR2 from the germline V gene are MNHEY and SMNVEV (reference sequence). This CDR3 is CASSSAGGASGYTF. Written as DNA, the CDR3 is TGTGCCAGCAGTAGCGCAGGGGGCGCGAGTGGCTACACCTTC.

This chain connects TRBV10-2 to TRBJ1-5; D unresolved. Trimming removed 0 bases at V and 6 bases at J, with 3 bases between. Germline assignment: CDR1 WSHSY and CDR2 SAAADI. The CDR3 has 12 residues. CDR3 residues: CASSESGQPQHF. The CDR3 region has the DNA TGCGCCAGCAGTGAGTCTGGTCAGCCCCAGCATTTT.

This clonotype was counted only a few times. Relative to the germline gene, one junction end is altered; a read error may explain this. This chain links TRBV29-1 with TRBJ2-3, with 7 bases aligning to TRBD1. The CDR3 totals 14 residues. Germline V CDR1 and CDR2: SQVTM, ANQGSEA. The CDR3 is CSVEGAVRTGTQYF. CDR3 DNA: TGCAGCGTAGAGGGGGCCGTTCGCACAGGTACGCAGTATTTT.

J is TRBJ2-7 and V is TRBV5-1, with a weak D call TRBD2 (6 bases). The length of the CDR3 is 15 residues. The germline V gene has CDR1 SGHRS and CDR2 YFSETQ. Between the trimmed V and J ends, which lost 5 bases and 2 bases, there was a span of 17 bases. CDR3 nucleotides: TGCGCCAGCAGTCTATGGGTGGAGGGGACCTACGAGCAGTACTTC. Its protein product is CASSLWVEGTYEQYF.

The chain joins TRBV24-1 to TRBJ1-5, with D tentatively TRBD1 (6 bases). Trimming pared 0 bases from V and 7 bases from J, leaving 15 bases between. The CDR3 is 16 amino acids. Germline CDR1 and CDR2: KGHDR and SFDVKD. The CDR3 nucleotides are TGTGCCACCAGTGATTTGTACAGGGAGGAGAAACAGCCCCAGCATTTT. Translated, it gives CATSDLYREEKQPQHF.

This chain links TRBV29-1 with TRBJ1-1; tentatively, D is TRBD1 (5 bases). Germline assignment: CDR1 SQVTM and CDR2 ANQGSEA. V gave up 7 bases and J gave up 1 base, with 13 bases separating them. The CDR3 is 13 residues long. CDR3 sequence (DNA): TGCAGCGATGGGACCTACGGGAACACTGAAGCTTTCTTT. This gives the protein CSDGTYGNTEAFF.

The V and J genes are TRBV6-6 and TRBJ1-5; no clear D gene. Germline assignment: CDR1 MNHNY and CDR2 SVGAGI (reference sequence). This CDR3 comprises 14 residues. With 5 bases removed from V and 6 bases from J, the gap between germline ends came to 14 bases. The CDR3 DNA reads TGTGCCAGCAGTCTTGGACCGAGCGGTCAGCCCCAGCATTTT. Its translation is CASSLGPSGQPQHF.

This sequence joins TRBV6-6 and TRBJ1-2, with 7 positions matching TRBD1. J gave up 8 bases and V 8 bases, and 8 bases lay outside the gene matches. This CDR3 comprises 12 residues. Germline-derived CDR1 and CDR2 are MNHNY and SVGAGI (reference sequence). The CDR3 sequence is CASLTGHRGYTF. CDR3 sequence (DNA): TGTGCCAGCTTGACAGGGCACCGGGGCTACACCTTC.

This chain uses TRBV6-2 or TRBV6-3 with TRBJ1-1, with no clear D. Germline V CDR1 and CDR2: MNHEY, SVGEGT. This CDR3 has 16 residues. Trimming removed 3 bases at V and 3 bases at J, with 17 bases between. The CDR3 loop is CASSYREGGLDTEAFF. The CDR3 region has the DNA TGTGCCAGCAGTTATCGGGAAGGCGGCCTGGACACTGAAGCTTTCTTT.

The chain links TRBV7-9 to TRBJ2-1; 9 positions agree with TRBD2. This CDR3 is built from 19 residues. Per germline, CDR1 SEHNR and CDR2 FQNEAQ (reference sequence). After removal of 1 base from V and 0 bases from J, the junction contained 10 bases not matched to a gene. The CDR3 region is CASSLEVLAGLSSYNEQFF. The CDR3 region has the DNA TGTGCCAGCAGCTTAGAAGTCCTAGCGGGGCTGAGCTCCTACAATGAGCAGTTCTTC.

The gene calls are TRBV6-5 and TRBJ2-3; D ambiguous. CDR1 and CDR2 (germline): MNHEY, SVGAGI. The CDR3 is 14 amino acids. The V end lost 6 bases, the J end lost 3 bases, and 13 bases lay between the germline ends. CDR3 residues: CASSPTLRTDTQYF. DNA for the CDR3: TGTGCCAGCAGCCCGACCCTAAGGACAGATACGCAGTATTTT.

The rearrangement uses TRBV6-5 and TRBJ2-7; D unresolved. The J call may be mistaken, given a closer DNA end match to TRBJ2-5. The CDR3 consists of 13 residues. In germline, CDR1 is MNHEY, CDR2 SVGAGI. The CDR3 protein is CASSRSPVETQYF. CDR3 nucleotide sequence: TGTGCCAGCAGCCGATCCCCGGTGGAGACCCAGTACTTC.

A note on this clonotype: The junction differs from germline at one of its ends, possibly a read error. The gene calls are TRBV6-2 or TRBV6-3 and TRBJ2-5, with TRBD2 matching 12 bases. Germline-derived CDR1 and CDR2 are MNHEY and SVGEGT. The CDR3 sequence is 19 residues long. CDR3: CAGSPAGLAGSRRQETQYF. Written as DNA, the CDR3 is TGTGCCGGCAGTCCCGCTGGACTAGCGGGGTCACGGCGCCAAGAGACCCAGTACTTC.

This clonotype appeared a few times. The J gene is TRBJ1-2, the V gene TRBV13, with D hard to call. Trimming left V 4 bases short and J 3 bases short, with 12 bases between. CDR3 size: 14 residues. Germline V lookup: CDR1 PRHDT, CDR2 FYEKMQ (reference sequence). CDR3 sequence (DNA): TGTGCCAGCAGCTCCCCCAGGCACGACTATGGCTACACCTTC. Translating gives CASSSPRHDYGYTF. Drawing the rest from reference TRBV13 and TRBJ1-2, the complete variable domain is AAGVIQSPRHLIKEKRETATLKCYPIPRHDTVYWYQQGPGQDPQFLISFYEKMQSDKGSIPDRFSAQQFSDYHSELNMSSLELGDSALYFCASSSPRHDYGYTFGSGTRLTVV.

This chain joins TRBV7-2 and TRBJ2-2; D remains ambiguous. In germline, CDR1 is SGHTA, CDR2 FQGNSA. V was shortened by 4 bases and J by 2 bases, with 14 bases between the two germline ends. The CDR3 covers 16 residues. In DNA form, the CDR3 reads TGTGCCAGCAGCTCCCTCGGACCCGAAAACACCGGGGAGCTGTTTTTT. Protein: CASSSLGPENTGELFF.

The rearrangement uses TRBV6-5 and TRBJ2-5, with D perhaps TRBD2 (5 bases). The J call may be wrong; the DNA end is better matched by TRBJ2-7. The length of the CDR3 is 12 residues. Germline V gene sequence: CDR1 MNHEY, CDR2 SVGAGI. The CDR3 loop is CAAGVFLYEQYF. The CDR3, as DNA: TGTGCCGCCGGGGTTTTCTTGTACGAGCAGTACTTC.

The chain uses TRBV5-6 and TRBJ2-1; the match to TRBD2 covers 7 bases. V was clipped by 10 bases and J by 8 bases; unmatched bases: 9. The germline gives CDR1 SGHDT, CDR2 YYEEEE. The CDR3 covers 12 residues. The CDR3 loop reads CASRPRGDEQFF. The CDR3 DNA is TGTGCCTCACGGCCCCGGGGGGATGAGCAGTTCTTC.

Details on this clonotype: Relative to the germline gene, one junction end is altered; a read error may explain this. This CDR3 is CASRSLADLTDPQYF. As DNA, the CDR3 is TGTGCCAGCAGGTCACTAGCAGACCTCACAGATCCGCAGTATTTT. This sequence joins TRBV5-6 and TRBJ2-3; possible D gene TRBD2, 6 bases. The CDR3 sequence is 15 residues long. Germline loops: CDR1 SGHDT, CDR2 YYEEEE.

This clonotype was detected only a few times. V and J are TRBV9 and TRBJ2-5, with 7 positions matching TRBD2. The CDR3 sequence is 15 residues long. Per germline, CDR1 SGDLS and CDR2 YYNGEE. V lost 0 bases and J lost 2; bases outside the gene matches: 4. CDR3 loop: CASSVVGAGQETQYF. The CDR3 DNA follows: TGTGCCAGCAGCGTAGTAGGAGCGGGGCAAGAGACCCAGTACTTC.

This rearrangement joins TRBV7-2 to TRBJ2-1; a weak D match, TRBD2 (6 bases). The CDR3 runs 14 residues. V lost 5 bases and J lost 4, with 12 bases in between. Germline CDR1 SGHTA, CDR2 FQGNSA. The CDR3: CASSPFAGYNEQFF. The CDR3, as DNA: TGTGCCAGCAGCCCATTCGCGGGGTACAATGAGCAGTTCTTC.

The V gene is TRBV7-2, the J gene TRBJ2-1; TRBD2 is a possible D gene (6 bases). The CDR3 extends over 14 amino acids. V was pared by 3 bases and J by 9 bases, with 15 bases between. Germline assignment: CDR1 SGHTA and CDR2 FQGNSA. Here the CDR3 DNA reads TGTGCCAGCAGCTTTGTCGGGGGTCAGCGTGAGCAGTTCTTC. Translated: CASSFVGGQREQFF.

The CDR3, as DNA: TGCAGTGCTAGTGTGGGGACTGGCTCCTATAATTCACCCCTCCACTTT. This encodes CSASVGTGSYNSPLHF. V usage is TRBV20-1 and J usage is TRBJ1-6; maybe TRBD1 (5 bases). The CDR3 consists of 16 residues. V lost 3 bases and J lost 0, with 12 bases in between. Looked up from germline, CDR1 is DFQATT and CDR2 is SNEGSKA (reference sequence).

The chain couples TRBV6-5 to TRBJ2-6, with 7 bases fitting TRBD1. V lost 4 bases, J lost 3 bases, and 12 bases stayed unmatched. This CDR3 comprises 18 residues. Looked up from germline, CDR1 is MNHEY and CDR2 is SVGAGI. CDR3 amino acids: CASSFWTGSRGGANVLTF. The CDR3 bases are TGTGCCAGCAGTTTTTGGACAGGTAGCAGAGGTGGGGCCAACGTCCTGACTTTC.

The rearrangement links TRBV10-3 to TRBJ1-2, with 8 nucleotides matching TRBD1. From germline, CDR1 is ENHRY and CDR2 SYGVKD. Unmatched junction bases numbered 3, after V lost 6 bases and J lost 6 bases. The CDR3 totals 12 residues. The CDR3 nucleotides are TGTGCCATCAGCAAGGGACAGGATGGCTACACCTTC. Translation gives CAISKGQDGYTF.

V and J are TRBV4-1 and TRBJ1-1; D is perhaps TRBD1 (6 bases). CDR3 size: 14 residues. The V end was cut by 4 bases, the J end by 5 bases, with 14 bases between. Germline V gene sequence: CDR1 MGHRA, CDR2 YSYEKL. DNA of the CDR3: TGCGCCAGCAGCCTTAAGGGGGGCTTGACTGAAGCTTTCTTT. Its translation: CASSLKGGLTEAFF.

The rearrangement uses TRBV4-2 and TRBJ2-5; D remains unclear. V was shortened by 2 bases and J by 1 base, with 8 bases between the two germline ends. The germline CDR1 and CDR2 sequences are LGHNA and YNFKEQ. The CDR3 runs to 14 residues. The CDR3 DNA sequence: TGTGCCAGCAGCCAACTGGGGATCCAAGAGACCCAGTACTTC. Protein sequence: CASSQLGIQETQYF.